This TCR beta chain was profiled in a study of shared clonotypes between healthy human individuals. Free of recent acute infections or vaccinations, the donors were healthy HIV-negative adults. This CDR3 is 12 amino acids long. V dropped 8 bases and J dropped 8 bases, with 13 bases sitting between them. The germline CDR1 and CDR2 sequences are MDHEN and SYDVKM. Investigators spread the genomic DNA of each subset evenly over several immunoSEQ plates. Clones were read by immunoSEQ multiplex PCR, and TCRdb kept only the in-frame ones, dropping some. The repertoire consists of more than 400,000 clones, with 90% to 97% occurring once and the leading ten covering about 0.064%.

Sequencing used naive CD4+ T cells sorted from blood. Subset specified: CD45RA+ positively selected. V usage is TRBV28 and J usage is TRBJ2-1; tentative D call: TRBD2 (5 bases). This TCR came from a young woman in good health. The CDR3 spells CASGTVRDEQFF. In DNA form, the CDR3 reads TGTGCCAGCGGAACAGTGAGGGATGAGCAGTTCTTC.